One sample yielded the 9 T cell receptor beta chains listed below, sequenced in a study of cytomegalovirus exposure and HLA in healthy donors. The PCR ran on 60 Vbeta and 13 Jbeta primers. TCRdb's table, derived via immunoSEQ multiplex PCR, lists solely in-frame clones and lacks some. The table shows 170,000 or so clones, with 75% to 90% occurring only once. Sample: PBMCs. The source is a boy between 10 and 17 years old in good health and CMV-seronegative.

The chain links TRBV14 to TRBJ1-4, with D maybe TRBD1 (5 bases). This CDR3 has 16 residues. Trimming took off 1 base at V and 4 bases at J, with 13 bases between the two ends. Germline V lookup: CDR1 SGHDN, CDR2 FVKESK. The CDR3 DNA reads TGTGCCAGCAGCCAAGCCCCACAGGTTCTTAATGAAAAACTGTTTTTT. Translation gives CASSQAPQVLNEKLFF.

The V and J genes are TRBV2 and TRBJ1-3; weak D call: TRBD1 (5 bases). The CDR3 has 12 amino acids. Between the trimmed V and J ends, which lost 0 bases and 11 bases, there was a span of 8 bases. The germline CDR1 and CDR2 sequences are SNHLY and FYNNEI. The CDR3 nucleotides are TGTGCCAGCAGTGAAGCAACGGGGGCCATATATTTT. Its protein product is CASSEATGAIYF.

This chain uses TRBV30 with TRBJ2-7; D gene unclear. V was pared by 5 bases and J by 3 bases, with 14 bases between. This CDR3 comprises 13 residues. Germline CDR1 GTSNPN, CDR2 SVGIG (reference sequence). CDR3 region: CAWSLTSLYEQYF. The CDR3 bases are TGTGCCTGGTCCTTGACTTCTCTCTACGAGCAGTACTTC. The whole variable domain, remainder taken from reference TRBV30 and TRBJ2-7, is SQTIHQWPATLVQPVGSPLSLECTVEGTSNPNLYWYRQAAGRGLQLLFYSVGIGQISSEVPQNLSASRPQDRQFILSSKKLLLSDSGFYLCAWSLTSLYEQYFGPGTRLTVT.

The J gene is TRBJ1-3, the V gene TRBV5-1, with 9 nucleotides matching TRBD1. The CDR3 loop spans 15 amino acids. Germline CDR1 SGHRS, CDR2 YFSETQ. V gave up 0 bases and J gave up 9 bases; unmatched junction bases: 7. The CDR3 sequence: CASSLDTGGLSTIYF. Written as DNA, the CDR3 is TGCGCCAGCAGCTTGGATACAGGGGGCCTGAGCACCATATATTTT.

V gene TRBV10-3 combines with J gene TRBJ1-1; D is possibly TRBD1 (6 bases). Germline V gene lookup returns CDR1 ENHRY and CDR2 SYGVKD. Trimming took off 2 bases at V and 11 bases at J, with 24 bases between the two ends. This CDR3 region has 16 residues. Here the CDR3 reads CAISEPTTGGFLSAFF. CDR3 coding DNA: TGTGCCATCAGTGAGCCGACGACGGGGGGCTTTTTGAGTGCTTTCTTT.

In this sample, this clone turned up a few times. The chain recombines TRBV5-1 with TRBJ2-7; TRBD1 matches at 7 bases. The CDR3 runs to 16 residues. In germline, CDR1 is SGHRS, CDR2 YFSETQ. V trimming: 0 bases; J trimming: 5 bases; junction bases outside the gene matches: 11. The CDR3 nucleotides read TGCGCCAGCAGCTTGGCGATGACAGGGTTTGTTAACGAGCAGTACTTC. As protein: CASSLAMTGFVNEQYF.

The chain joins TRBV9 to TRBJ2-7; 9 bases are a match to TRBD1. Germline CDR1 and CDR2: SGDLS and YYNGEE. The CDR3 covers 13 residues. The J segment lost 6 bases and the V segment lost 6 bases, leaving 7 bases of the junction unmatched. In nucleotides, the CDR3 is TGTGCCAGCACCGGACAGGGGTCGGGCGAGCAGTACTTC. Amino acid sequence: CASTGQGSGEQYF.

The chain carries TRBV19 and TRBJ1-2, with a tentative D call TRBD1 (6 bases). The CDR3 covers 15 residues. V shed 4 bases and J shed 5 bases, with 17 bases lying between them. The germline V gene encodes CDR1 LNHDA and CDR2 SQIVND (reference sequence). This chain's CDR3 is CASSTEDRPMYGYTF. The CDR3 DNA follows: TGTGCCAGTAGTACGGAGGACAGACCTATGTATGGCTACACCTTC.

The CDR3 loop reads CASSFSGTGRETQYF. The DNA of the CDR3 is TGTGCCAGCAGCTTTTCCGGGACAGGGAGAGAGACCCAGTACTTC. The genes are TRBV7-2 and TRBJ2-5; TRBD1 agrees at 9 bases. V shed 3 bases, J shed 4 bases, and the junction held 6 bases outside the gene matches. Germline V gene data show CDR1 as SGHTA and CDR2 as FQGNSA. The CDR3 runs 15 residues.